This TCR beta chain was recovered during a study of cytotoxic CD8 clonotypes in ibrutinib-treated CLL. General observations from the study: Sampling times, which were not matched between the groups, differed between sustained-remission patients and progressing patients.

The repertoire was sequenced with immunoSEQ multiplex PCR; TCRdb's copy has only in-frame clones and lacks some. Among nearly 300,000 clones listed, around 77% were seen once. Notes on this clone: Its cognate antigen is unknown.

This material consisted of PBMCs, taken at disease progression, from a patient treated with ibrutinib. The sequence was obtained from a human donor with chronic lymphocytic leukemia.

In DNA form, the CDR3 reads TGTGCTAGTGGTTTGGTATACCGACTTGAGGGGGCCGTTAGTCAGCCCCAGCATTTT. Translation: CASGLVYRLEGAVSQPQHF. The gene calls are TRBV12-5 and TRBJ1-5, with TRBD1 matching 7 bases. The CDR3 is 19 amino acids. The germline CDR1 and CDR2 sequences are LGHNT and FRNRAP. V was clipped by 0 bases and J by 6 bases; unmatched bases: 17.